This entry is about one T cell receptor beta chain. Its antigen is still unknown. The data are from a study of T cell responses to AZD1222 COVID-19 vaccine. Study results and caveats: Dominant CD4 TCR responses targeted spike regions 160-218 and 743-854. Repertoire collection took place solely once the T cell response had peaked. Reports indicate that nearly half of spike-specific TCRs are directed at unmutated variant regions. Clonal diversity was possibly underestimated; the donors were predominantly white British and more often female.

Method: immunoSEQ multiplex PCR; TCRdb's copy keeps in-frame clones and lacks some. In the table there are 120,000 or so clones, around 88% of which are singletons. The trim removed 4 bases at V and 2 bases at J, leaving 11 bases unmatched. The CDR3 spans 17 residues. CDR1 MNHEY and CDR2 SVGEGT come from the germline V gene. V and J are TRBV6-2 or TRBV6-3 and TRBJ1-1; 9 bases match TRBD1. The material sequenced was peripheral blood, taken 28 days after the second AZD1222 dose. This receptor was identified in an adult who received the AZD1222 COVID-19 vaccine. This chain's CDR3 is CASSFLNRDRANTEAFF. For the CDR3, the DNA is TGTGCCAGCAGTTTTCTTAACCGGGACAGGGCCAACACTGAAGCTTTCTTT.